This T cell receptor beta chain was retrieved from a study of blood T cell repertoires in COVID-19. For the study at large: COVID-19 samples collected from the United States, Italy and Spain covered acute and convalescent phases. Sources were T cells, B-cell-depleted T cells, or PBMCs; the material itself was cDNA or gDNA.

Germline V gene data show CDR1 as MGHRA and CDR2 as YSYEKL. The CDR3 loop spans 14 amino acids. The V gene lost 1 base and the J gene lost 10 bases, with 11 bases spanning the gap. The authors' processing: Amplifying reference gene primers gave estimates of nucleated cell counts. Measured with immunoSEQ multiplex PCR; TCRdb has only the in-frame clones, and not every one. From that table come the V and J calls and clone size; the DNA was used to work out D and trimming. Counted here are 95,000 to 150,000 clones, around nine tenths occurring once; the ten biggest clones make up over 1%. This sequence was found in a woman aged 80 or over with acute or convalescent COVID-19. The chain has TRBV4-1 and TRBJ1-6; D is unclear. What was sequenced was peripheral blood. For the CDR3, the DNA is TGCGCCAGCAGCCAAGGACTGAGCGGCTCACCCCTCCACTTT. Translating gives CASSQGLSGSPLHF.